Listed below are T cell receptor beta chains from one sample, sequenced in a study of shared T cell receptors in the human thymus. Generated by immunoSEQ multiplex PCR, the TCRdb table keeps only in-frame clones and is missing some. The table lists roughly 700,000 clones, roughly 90% of them singletons. These data are also associated with another study on human thymus T cells.

The specimen was thymocytes. The receptors come from a boy in the first two years of life with a congenital heart defect. Each CDR3 is given with its conserved first and last residue. Fields, in order: D gene, J gene, clone size, V gene, CDR3 protein, CDR3 DNA. The D gene is left open where the match is weak. Only some rows state a clone size, as once, few, many or a class for expanded clones.

d_gene: TRBD2; j_gene: TRBJ2-2; abundance: -; v_gene: TRBV7-8; CDR3aa: CASTIRRREGIAGELFF; CDR3nt: TGTGCCAGCACCATTAGACGGCGGGAGGGTATTGCCGGGGAGCTGTTTTTT
d_gene: TRBD1; j_gene: TRBJ1-2; abundance: -; v_gene: TRBV28; CDR3aa: CASSLGVPGQAFIGYGYTF; CDR3nt: TGTGCCAGCAGTTTAGGAGTGCCGGGACAGGCGTTTATCGGATACGGCTACACCTTC
d_gene: TRBD1; j_gene: TRBJ1-3; abundance: few; v_gene: TRBV18; CDR3aa: CASSLATGTFPGNTIYF; CDR3nt: TGTGCCAGCTCCCTGGCGACAGGGACCTTCCCTGGAAACACCATATATTTT
d_gene: TRBD2; j_gene: TRBJ2-2; abundance: -; v_gene: TRBV11-3; CDR3aa: CASSPSGLAGWIGELFF; CDR3nt: TGTGCCAGCAGCCCGTCGGGACTAGCGGGATGGATCGGGGAGCTGTTTTTT
d_gene: -; j_gene: TRBJ2-7; abundance: once; v_gene: TRBV10-3; CDR3aa: CAISESSGVPYEQYF; CDR3nt: TGTGCCATCAGTGAGTCGTCAGGGGTCCCCTACGAGCAGTACTTC
d_gene: -; j_gene: TRBJ2-7; abundance: -; v_gene: TRBV6-5; CDR3aa: CASSPSVSYEQYF; CDR3nt: TGTGCCAGCAGTCCCTCAGTCTCCTACGAGCAGTACTTC
d_gene: -; j_gene: TRBJ2-1; abundance: -; v_gene: TRBV9; CDR3aa: CASSVVEHNEQFF; CDR3nt: TGTGCCAGCAGCGTAGTGGAGCACAATGAGCAGTTCTTC
d_gene: -; j_gene: TRBJ2-1; abundance: once; v_gene: TRBV11-3; CDR3aa: CASSLRNREKGYNEQFF; CDR3nt: TGTGCCAGCAGCTTGAGGAACCGGGAGAAGGGCTACAATGAGCAGTTCTTC
d_gene: -; j_gene: TRBJ1-5; abundance: once; v_gene: TRBV7-2; CDR3aa: CASSLEVGDSNQPQHF; CDR3nt: TGTGCCAGCAGCTTAGAGGTCGGGGATAGCAATCAGCCCCAGCATTTT
d_gene: TRBD2; j_gene: TRBJ2-6; abundance: few; v_gene: TRBV19; CDR3aa: CASSISREAGANVLTF; CDR3nt: TGTGCCAGTAGTATAAGTCGGGAGGCTGGGGCCAACGTCCTGACTTTC
d_gene: TRBD1; j_gene: TRBJ1-4; abundance: -; v_gene: TRBV5-1; CDR3aa: CASSLARGRTNEKLFF; CDR3nt: TGCGCCAGCAGCTTGGCCAGGGGGCGCACTAATGAAAAACTGTTTTTT
d_gene: -; j_gene: TRBJ1-1; abundance: -; v_gene: TRBV14; CDR3aa: CASRKQPNTEAFF; CDR3nt: TGTGCCAGCAGAAAACAGCCGAACACTGAAGCTTTCTTT
d_gene: TRBD2; j_gene: TRBJ2-1; abundance: -; v_gene: TRBV28; CDR3aa: CASRPGLAGVGEQFF; CDR3nt: TGTGCCAGCAGGCCGGGACTAGCGGGAGTGGGTGAGCAGTTCTTC
d_gene: -; j_gene: TRBJ2-5; abundance: -; v_gene: TRBV30; CDR3aa: CALQGQETQYF; CDR3nt: TGTGCCTTACAGGGCCAAGAGACCCAGTACTTC
d_gene: TRBD2; j_gene: TRBJ2-3; abundance: -; v_gene: TRBV2; CDR3aa: CATPSGRGADTQYF; CDR3nt: TGTGCCACCCCAAGCGGGAGGGGGGCAGATACGCAGTATTTT
d_gene: TRBD2; j_gene: TRBJ2-7; abundance: -; v_gene: TRBV27; CDR3aa: CASSYSSGSSSDEQYF; CDR3nt: TGTGCCAGCAGTTACTCTAGCGGGAGTTCCTCGGACGAGCAGTACTTC
d_gene: TRBD1; j_gene: TRBJ2-6; abundance: few; v_gene: TRBV19; CDR3aa: CASSMGQGATGANVLTF; CDR3nt: TGTGCCAGTAGTATGGGACAGGGGGCAACAGGGGCCAACGTCCTGACTTTC
d_gene: -; j_gene: TRBJ2-5; abundance: -; v_gene: TRBV10-2; CDR3aa: CASSESGANLPYQETQYF; CDR3nt: TGCGCCAGCAGTGAGTCAGGGGCCAACTTACCATATCAAGAGACCCAGTACTTC
d_gene: TRBD2; j_gene: TRBJ2-5; abundance: -; v_gene: TRBV4-2; CDR3aa: CASSYRTSGRGETQYF; CDR3nt: TGTGCCAGCAGCTACCGGACTAGCGGAAGGGGGGAGACCCAGTACTTC
d_gene: -; j_gene: TRBJ2-1; abundance: -; v_gene: TRBV10-2; CDR3aa: CASTGGGLSYNEQFF; CDR3nt: TGCGCCAGCACTGGGGGGGGCCTTTCCTACAATGAGCAGTTCTTC
d_gene: TRBD2; j_gene: TRBJ2-7; abundance: -; v_gene: TRBV28; CDR3aa: CASSPGTSGRAYEQYF; CDR3nt: TGTGCCAGCAGTCCCGGGACTAGCGGGAGGGCCTACGAGCAGTACTTC
d_gene: TRBD1; j_gene: TRBJ1-1; abundance: -; v_gene: TRBV5-1; CDR3aa: CASSLLTGGVNTEAFF; CDR3nt: TGCGCCAGCAGCTTGCTGACAGGGGGCGTGAACACTGAAGCTTTCTTT
d_gene: -; j_gene: TRBJ1-3; abundance: -; v_gene: TRBV4-3; CDR3aa: CASSQEGAGAAGNTIYF; CDR3nt: TGCGCCAGCAGCCAAGAGGGCGCAGGGGCGGCAGGAAACACCATATATTTT
d_gene: TRBD2; j_gene: TRBJ2-3; abundance: -; v_gene: TRBV28; CDR3aa: CASSVSGTDTQYF; CDR3nt: TGTGCCAGCAGTGTTAGCGGGACGGATACGCAGTATTTT
d_gene: -; j_gene: TRBJ2-1; abundance: -; v_gene: TRBV4-3; CDR3aa: CASSYSWGGVNYNEQFF; CDR3nt: TGCGCCAGCAGCTACTCGTGGGGCGGGGTCAACTACAATGAGCAGTTCTTC
d_gene: TRBD2; j_gene: TRBJ2-7; abundance: -; v_gene: TRBV7-2; CDR3aa: CASSRSLAGARYEQYF; CDR3nt: TGTGCCAGCAGCCGGTCCCTAGCGGGAGCCCGCTACGAGCAGTACTTC
d_gene: TRBD2; j_gene: TRBJ2-2; abundance: -; v_gene: TRBV11-2; CDR3aa: CASSFPSREVRTGELFF; CDR3nt: TGTGCCAGCAGCTTTCCGTCGCGGGAGGTGAGAACCGGGGAGCTGTTTTTT
d_gene: -; j_gene: TRBJ2-6; abundance: -; v_gene: TRBV6-1; CDR3aa: CASSGQDPSSGANVLTF; CDR3nt: TGTGCCAGCAGTGGACAGGACCCTAGCTCTGGGGCCAACGTCCTGACTTTC
d_gene: -; j_gene: TRBJ2-7; abundance: -; v_gene: TRBV5-1; CDR3aa: CASSLSWSFQGGPEQYF; CDR3nt: TGCGCCAGCAGCTTGAGTTGGAGTTTTCAGGGGGGACCCGAGCAGTACTTC
d_gene: TRBD1; j_gene: TRBJ2-3; abundance: -; v_gene: TRBV4-3; CDR3aa: CASSQAPTGGKYTQYF; CDR3nt: TGCGCCAGCAGCCAAGCGCCGACAGGGGGTAAATATACGCAGTATTTT
d_gene: -; j_gene: TRBJ2-5; abundance: -; v_gene: TRBV7-2; CDR3aa: CASSLSKRGETQYF; CDR3nt: TGTGCCAGCAGCTTGTCCAAAAGGGGAGAGACCCAGTACTTC
d_gene: TRBD2; j_gene: TRBJ2-5; abundance: -; v_gene: TRBV15; CDR3aa: CATSLALGGMGTRGLRRTQYF; CDR3nt: TGTGCCACCTCCCTCGCCCTAGGGGGTATGGGGACTAGGGGTCTCCGGCGGACCCAGTACTTC
d_gene: TRBD1; j_gene: TRBJ1-1; abundance: -; v_gene: TRBV5-6; CDR3aa: CASSSARRQGATEAFF; CDR3nt: TGTGCCAGCAGCTCCGCACGTCGGCAGGGGGCGACTGAAGCTTTCTTT
d_gene: -; j_gene: TRBJ2-5; abundance: -; v_gene: TRBV6-5; CDR3aa: CASSYSRQRPQETQYF; CDR3nt: TGTGCCAGCAGTTACTCGAGGCAGCGGCCCCAAGAGACCCAGTACTTC
d_gene: TRBD2; j_gene: TRBJ2-3; abundance: -; v_gene: TRBV5-6; CDR3aa: CASSLPTSGRDTQYF; CDR3nt: TGTGCCAGCAGCTTGCCGACTAGCGGGAGGGATACGCAGTATTTT
d_gene: TRBD2; j_gene: TRBJ2-3; abundance: -; v_gene: TRBV5-1; CDR3aa: CASSFGRDTDTQYF; CDR3nt: TGCGCCAGCAGCTTCGGGAGGGACACAGATACGCAGTATTTT
d_gene: TRBD1; j_gene: TRBJ2-1; abundance: -; v_gene: TRBV5-1; CDR3aa: CAIRDRNENEQFF; CDR3nt: TGCGCCATCCGGGACAGGAATGAGAATGAGCAGTTCTTC
d_gene: TRBD1; j_gene: TRBJ1-1; abundance: -; v_gene: TRBV29-1; CDR3aa: CSGLPDRGFEAFF; CDR3nt: TGCAGCGGCCTCCCCGACAGGGGGTTTGAAGCTTTCTTT
d_gene: -; j_gene: TRBJ1-2; abundance: -; v_gene: TRBV27; CDR3aa: CASSLSRGLSGRATYGYTF; CDR3nt: TGTGCCAGCAGTTTATCGAGAGGGCTGAGTGGCCGCGCTACCTATGGCTACACCTTC
d_gene: TRBD1; j_gene: TRBJ1-1; abundance: -; v_gene: TRBV5-3; CDR3aa: CARSSFGTAMNTEAFF; CDR3nt: TGTGCCAGAAGCTCTTTCGGGACAGCGATGAACACTGAAGCTTTCTTT
d_gene: TRBD1; j_gene: TRBJ1-2; abundance: -; v_gene: TRBV6-5; CDR3aa: CASSPDRAYGYTF; CDR3nt: TGTGCCAGCAGCCCGGACAGGGCTTATGGCTACACCTTC